This is a list of T cell receptor beta chains from one sample in a study of blood T cells in healthy people across ages. TCRdb reprocessed the 5' RACE reads with MiXCR, giving one entry per CDR3 protein. Here the sample spans some 780,000 distinct CDR3 sequences, around 50% being singletons. Sequencing used blood. The receptors here all came from a man aged 40-55 years in good health. The CDR3 runs from the conserved cysteine through the conserved F or W. A D gene is named only where the DNA matches it firmly. Not every row has a clone size; where given, it reads once, few, many or a size class.

J gene: TRBJ2-7
clone size: many
D gene: -
V gene: TRBV6-2/TRBV6-3
CDR3 protein: CASGNFVGYEQYF
CDR3 DNA: TGTGCCAGCGGGAATTTTGTCGGCTACGAGCAGTACTTC

J gene: TRBJ2-3
clone size: -
D gene: -
V gene: TRBV9
CDR3 protein: CASSVDKFPSPDTQYF
CDR3 DNA: TGTGCCAGCAGCGTAGACAAGTTCCCCTCCCCAGATACGCAGTATTTT

J gene: TRBJ2-5
clone size: -
D gene: TRBD2
V gene: TRBV29-1
CDR3 protein: CSVGTSGSSYNGQYF
CDR3 DNA: TGCAGCGTTGGGACTAGCGGGAGCTCCTACAATGGGCAGTACTTC

J gene: TRBJ2-5
clone size: -
D gene: TRBD1
V gene: TRBV11-1
CDR3 protein: CASTPGQVQETQYF
CDR3 DNA: TGTGCCAGCACACCGGGACAGGTACAAGAGACCCAGTACTTC

J gene: TRBJ2-5
clone size: -
D gene: TRBD2
V gene: TRBV4-1
CDR3 protein: CASSRTGLAGEKQYF
CDR3 DNA: TGCGCCAGCAGCCGGACGGGACTAGCGGGGGAAAAGCAGTACTTC

J gene: TRBJ1-6
clone size: -
D gene: TRBD1
V gene: TRBV20-1
CDR3 protein: CSARGDRDRGKESPLHF
CDR3 DNA: TGCAGTGCTAGAGGGGATAGGGACAGGGGGAAGGAGTCACCCCTCCACTTT

J gene: TRBJ2-7
clone size: -
D gene: -
V gene: TRBV5-1
CDR3 protein: CASSWVVSNEQYF
CDR3 DNA: TGCGCCAGCAGCTGGGTGGTTAGTAATGAGCAGTACTTC

J gene: TRBJ2-7
clone size: few
D gene: -
V gene: TRBV13
CDR3 protein: CATSRLGDTDYEQYF
CDR3 DNA: TGTGCCACCAGCCGCCTCGGGGACACCGACTACGAGCAGTACTTC

J gene: TRBJ2-5
clone size: -
D gene: -
V gene: TRBV12-3/TRBV12-4
CDR3 protein: CASSLIGHGEQYF
CDR3 DNA: TGTGCCAGCAGTTTAATAGGGCACGGGGAGCAGTACTTC

J gene: TRBJ1-1
clone size: few
D gene: -
V gene: TRBV27
CDR3 protein: CASRGLNTEAFF
CDR3 DNA: TGTGCCAGCAGGGGTTTGAACACTGAAGCTTTCTTT

J gene: TRBJ1-6
clone size: -
D gene: -
V gene: TRBV5-5
CDR3 protein: CASSLRSGGYNSPLHF
CDR3 DNA: TGTGCCAGCAGCTTGAGGTCCGGGGGGTATAATTCACCCCTCCACTTT

J gene: TRBJ2-3
clone size: -
D gene: -
V gene: TRBV5-1
CDR3 protein: CASSKEDSTDTQYF
CDR3 DNA: TGCGCCAGCAGTAAGGAAGATAGCACAGATACGCAGTATTTT

J gene: TRBJ2-7
clone size: -
D gene: -
V gene: TRBV20-1
CDR3 protein: CSATRGTDPWYEQYF
CDR3 DNA: TGCAGTGCTACTAGGGGAACGGACCCCTGGTACGAGCAGTACTTC

J gene: TRBJ2-1
clone size: once
D gene: TRBD2
V gene: TRBV20-1
CDR3 protein: CSALAGGPNEQFF
CDR3 DNA: TGCAGTGCCCTAGCGGGAGGTCCCAATGAGCAGTTCTTC